These T cell receptor beta chains were read from a single sample in a study of T cell repertoires in cytomegalovirus infection. MiXCR was run by TCRdb on the reads, yielding one entry per CDR3 protein. The sample has approximately 400,000 distinct CDR3 sequences, 31% seen once. Sequenced: PBMCs. The receptor source for this set is a human donor in good health (CMV status not recorded). Some clones in this sample may be carry-over from other donors' samples. Each CDR3 is given with its conserved first and last residue.

J gene: TRBJ2-5; V gene: TRBV7-9; CDR3 protein: CASSQDVGRERETQYF
J gene: TRBJ1-2; V gene: TRBV5-1; CDR3 protein: CASSPVSGDYGYTF
J gene: TRBJ2-1; V gene: TRBV29-1; CDR3 protein: CSVDTSGTYNEQFF
J gene: TRBJ2-1; V gene: TRBV5-1; CDR3 protein: CASSPGPGVRNEQFF
J gene: TRBJ1-1; V gene: TRBV7-8; CDR3 protein: CASSLRDTEAFF
J gene: TRBJ2-3; V gene: TRBV28; CDR3 protein: CASSLERGPSTDTQYF
J gene: TRBJ2-1; V gene: TRBV4-1; CDR3 protein: CASSQGHYSYNEQFF
J gene: TRBJ2-5; V gene: TRBV27; CDR3 protein: CASSLSRLEETQYF
J gene: TRBJ1-3; V gene: TRBV6-2/TRBV6-3; CDR3 protein: CASSYGHISGNTIYF
J gene: TRBJ2-7; V gene: TRBV7-6; CDR3 protein: CASSLAPGQGSYEQYF
J gene: TRBJ1-3; V gene: TRBV9; CDR3 protein: CASSETLTGPGNTIYF
J gene: TRBJ2-7; V gene: TRBV19; CDR3 protein: CASSRDFLSYEQYF
J gene: TRBJ1-1; V gene: TRBV7-2; CDR3 protein: CASSPRGGATEAFF